This T cell receptor (beta chain) came from a study of control samples from healthy donors and cancer patients. The CDR3 contains 11 residues. V trimming: 11 bases; J trimming: 7 bases; junction bases outside the gene matches: 6. Germline V CDR1 and CDR2: MNHEY, SVGAGI. Profiling relied on immunoSEQ multiplex PCR, and the TCRdb table lists in-frame clones only, not all of them. Here the sample spans fewer than 100,000 clones, about four fifths being singletons. Sequenced sample: blood. This receptor was taken from a woman aged 55-69 years in good health. The chain joins TRBV6-5 to TRBJ2-7; 9 nucleotides align to TRBD2. CDR3 in DNA: TGTGCCGTCCGGCTAGCGGGGGAGCAGTACTTC. Translated: CAVRLAGEQYF.